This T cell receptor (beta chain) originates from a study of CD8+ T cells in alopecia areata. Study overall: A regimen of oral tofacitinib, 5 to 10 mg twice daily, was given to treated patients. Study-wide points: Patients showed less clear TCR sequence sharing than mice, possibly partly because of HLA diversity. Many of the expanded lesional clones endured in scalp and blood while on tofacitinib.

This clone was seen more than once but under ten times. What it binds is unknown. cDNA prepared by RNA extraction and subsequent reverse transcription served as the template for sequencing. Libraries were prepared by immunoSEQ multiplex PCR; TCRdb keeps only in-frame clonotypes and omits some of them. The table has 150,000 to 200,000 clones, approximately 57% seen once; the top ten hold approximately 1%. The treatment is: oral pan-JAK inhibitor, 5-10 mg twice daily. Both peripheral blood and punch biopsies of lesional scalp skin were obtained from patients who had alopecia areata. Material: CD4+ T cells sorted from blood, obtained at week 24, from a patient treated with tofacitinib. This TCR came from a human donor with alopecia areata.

The CDR3 DNA reads TGCGCCAGCAGTGCAGGCCCCGCCGGGGAGCTGTTTTTT. Amino acid sequence: CASSAGPAGELFF. The chain is built from TRBV10-1 and TRBJ2-2, with D unclear. V was cut by 4 bases and J by 6 bases, with 9 bases left in between. In germline, CDR1 is WNHNN, CDR2 SYGVQD (reference sequence). This CDR3 is 13 amino acids long.